This T cell receptor (beta chain) was profiled in a study of blood T cells in healthy people across ages. Study-wide results and caveats: Naive CD4+ cells and diversity were both higher in long-lived donors than in aged donors.

This clonotype has a handful of counts. Its target is unknown. V gave up 4 bases and J gave up 4 bases; unmatched junction bases: 10. Per germline, CDR1 SGHRS and CDR2 YFSETQ. CDR3 length: 15 amino acids. Using a J-beta primer mix together with a sample-barcoded 5' primer, a second PCR was run for roughly 6 to 11 cycles. TCRdb independently ran MiXCR on the 5' RACE reads; one entry per CDR3 protein. The sample gives around 1,900,000 distinct CDR3 sequences, about two fifths of which show up once; under 25% is in the top ten. Sequencing input: blood. This TCR came from a human donor in good health. The chain couples TRBV5-1 to TRBJ2-5, with TRBD2 matching 7 bases. For the CDR3, the DNA is TGCGCCAGCAGCGGGACCGCTGGCGGGGGAGAGACCCAGTACTTC. Translating it yields CASSGTAGGGETQYF.